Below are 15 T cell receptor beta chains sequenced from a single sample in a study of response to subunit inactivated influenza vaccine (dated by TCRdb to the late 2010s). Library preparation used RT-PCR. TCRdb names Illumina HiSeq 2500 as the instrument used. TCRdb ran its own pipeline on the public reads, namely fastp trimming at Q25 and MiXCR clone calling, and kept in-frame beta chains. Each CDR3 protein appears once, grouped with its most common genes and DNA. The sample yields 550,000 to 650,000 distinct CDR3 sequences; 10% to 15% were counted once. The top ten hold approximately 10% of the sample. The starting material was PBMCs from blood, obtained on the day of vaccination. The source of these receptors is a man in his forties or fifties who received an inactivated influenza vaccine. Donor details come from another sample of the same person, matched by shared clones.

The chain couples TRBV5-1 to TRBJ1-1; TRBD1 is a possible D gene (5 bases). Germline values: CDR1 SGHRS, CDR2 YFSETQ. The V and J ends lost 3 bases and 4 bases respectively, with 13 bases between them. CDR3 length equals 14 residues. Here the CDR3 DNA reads TGCGCCAGCAGCTCGCCGGGACGGGTCACTGAAGCTTTCTTT. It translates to CASSSPGRVTEAFF.

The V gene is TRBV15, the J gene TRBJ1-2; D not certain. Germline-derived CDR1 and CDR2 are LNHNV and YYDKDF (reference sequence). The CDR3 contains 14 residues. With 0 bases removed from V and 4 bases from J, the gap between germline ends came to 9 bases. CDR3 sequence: CATSREGQVYGYTF. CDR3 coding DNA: TGTGCCACCAGCAGAGAGGGTCAAGTCTATGGCTACACCTTC.

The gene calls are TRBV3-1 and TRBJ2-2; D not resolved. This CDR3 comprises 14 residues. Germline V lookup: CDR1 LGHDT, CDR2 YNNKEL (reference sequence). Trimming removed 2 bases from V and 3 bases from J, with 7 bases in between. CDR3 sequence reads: CASSQYPDTGELFF. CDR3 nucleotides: TGTGCCAGCAGCCAATACCCGGACACCGGGGAGCTGTTTTTT. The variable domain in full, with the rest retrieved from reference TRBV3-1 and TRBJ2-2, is DTAVSQTPKYLVTQMGNDKSIKCEQNLGHDTMYWYKQDSKKFLKIMFSYNNKELIINETVPNRFSPKSPDKAHLNLHINSLELGDSAVYFCASSQYPDTGELFFGEGSRLTVL.

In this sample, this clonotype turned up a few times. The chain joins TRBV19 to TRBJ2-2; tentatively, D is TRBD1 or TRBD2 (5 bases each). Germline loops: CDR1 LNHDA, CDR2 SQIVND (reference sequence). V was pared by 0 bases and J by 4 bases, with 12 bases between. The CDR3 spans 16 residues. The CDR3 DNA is TGTGCCAGTAGTATAGATCCGAGGGGTGCCACCGGGGAGCTGTTTTTT. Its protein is CASSIDPRGATGELFF.

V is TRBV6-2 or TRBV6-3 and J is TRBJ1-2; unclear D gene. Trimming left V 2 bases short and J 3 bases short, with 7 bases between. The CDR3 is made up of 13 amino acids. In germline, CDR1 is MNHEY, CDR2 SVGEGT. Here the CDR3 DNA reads TGTGCCAGCAGTTACGGCGGGGACTATGGCTACACCTTC. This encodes CASSYGGDYGYTF.

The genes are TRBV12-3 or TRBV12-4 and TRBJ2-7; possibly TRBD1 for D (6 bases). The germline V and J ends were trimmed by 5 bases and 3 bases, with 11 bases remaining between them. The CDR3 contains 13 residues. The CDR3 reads CASSNGDNYEQYF. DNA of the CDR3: TGTGCCAGCAGTAATGGGGACAACTACGAGCAGTACTTC.

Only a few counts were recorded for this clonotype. The DNA for the CDR3 is TGTGCCAGCAGCCAAGAGAATGGTAATTCACCCCTCCACTTT. Translation: CASSQENGNSPLHF. This sequence joins TRBV4-2 and TRBJ1-6; D uncertain. The CDR3 consists of 14 residues. V lost 0 bases, J lost 6 bases, and 6 bases lay in between. CDR1 is LGHNA, CDR2 YNFKEQ, per germline.

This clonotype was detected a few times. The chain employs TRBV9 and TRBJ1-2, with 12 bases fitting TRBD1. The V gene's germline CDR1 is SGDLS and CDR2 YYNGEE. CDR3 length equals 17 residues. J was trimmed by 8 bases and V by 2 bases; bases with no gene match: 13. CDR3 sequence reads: CASSVPPSGQGARGYTF. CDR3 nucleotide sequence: TGTGCCAGCAGCGTCCCCCCTTCGGGACAGGGGGCGCGGGGCTACACCTTC. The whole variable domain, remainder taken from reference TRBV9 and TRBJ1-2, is DSGVTQTPKHLITATGQRVTLRCSPRSGDLSVYWYQQSLDQGLQFLIQYYNGEERAKGNILERFSAQQFPDLHSELNLSSLELGDSALYFCASSVPPSGQGARGYTFGSGTRLTVV.

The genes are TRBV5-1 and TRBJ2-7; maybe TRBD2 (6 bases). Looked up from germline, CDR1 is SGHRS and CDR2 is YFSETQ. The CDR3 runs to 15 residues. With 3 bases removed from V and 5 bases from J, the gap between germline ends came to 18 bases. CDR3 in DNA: TGCGCCAGCAGCTACCGTCTGGGGGGAAGGGACGAGCAGTACTTC. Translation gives CASSYRLGGRDEQYF.

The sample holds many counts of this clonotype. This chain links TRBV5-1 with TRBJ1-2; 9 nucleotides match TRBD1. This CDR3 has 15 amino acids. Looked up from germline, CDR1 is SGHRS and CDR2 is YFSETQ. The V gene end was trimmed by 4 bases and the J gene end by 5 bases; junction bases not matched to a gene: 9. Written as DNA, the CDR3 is TGCGCCAGCAGCCTATCTGTGGGGACAGGGTATGGCTACACCTTC. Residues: CASSLSVGTGYGYTF.

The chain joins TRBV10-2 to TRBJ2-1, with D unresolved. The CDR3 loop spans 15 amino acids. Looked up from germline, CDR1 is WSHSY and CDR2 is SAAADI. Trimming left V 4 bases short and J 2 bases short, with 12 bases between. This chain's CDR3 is CASSAPEDPYNEQFF. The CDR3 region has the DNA TGCGCCAGCAGTGCCCCCGAAGACCCCTACAATGAGCAGTTCTTC.

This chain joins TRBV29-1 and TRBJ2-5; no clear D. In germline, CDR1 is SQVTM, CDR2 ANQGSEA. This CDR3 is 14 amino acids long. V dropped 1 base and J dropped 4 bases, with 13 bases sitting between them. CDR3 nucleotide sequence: TGCAGCGTTGAAGGGGCGAGGCCAGTAGAGACCCAGTACTTC. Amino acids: CSVEGARPVETQYF.

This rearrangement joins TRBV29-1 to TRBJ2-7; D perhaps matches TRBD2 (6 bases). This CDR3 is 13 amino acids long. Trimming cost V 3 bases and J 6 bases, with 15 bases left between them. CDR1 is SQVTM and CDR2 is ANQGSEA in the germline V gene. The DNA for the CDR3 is TGCAGCGTTGATATGGGGGGTTTGAGCGAGCAGTACTTC. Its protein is CSVDMGGLSEQYF.

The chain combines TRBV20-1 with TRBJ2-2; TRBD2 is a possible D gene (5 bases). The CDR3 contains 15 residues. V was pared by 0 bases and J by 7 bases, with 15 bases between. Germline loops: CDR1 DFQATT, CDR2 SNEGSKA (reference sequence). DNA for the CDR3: TGCAGTGCTAGAGATCCAAGCGGTGGAGACGGGGAGCTGTTTTTT. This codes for CSARDPSGGDGELFF.

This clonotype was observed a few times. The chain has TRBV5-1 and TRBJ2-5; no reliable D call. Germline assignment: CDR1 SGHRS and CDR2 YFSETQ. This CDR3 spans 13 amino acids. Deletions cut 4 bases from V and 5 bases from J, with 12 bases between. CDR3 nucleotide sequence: TGCGCCAGCAGCAGAGCACCCGTCGAGACCCAGTACTTC. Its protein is CASSRAPVETQYF.